This TCR beta chain is drawn from a study of T cells after yellow fever vaccination. TCRdb passed the 5' RACE reads through MiXCR, listing each CDR3 protein once. This sample carries approximately 300,000 distinct CDR3 sequences, 10% to 15% of them seen once, and the ten largest clones take about 0.51%. The CDR3 is 17 residues long. Germline V CDR1 and CDR2: SGHRS, YFSETQ. V lost 2 bases to trimming and J lost 4 bases; unmatched junction nucleotides: 11. This material consisted of CD4+ T cells sorted from PBMCs, taken 45 days after the yellow fever booster vaccination. The rearrangement joins TRBV5-1 to TRBJ2-7; TRBD2 aligns across 11 bases. The receptor was derived from a man aged 25 to 40 who received the YFV17D yellow fever vaccine. As DNA, the CDR3 is TGCGCCAGCAGCTTAGCGCCTGGGACTAGCGGTTCGTACGAGCAGTACTTC. Its translation: CASSLAPGTSGSYEQYF.